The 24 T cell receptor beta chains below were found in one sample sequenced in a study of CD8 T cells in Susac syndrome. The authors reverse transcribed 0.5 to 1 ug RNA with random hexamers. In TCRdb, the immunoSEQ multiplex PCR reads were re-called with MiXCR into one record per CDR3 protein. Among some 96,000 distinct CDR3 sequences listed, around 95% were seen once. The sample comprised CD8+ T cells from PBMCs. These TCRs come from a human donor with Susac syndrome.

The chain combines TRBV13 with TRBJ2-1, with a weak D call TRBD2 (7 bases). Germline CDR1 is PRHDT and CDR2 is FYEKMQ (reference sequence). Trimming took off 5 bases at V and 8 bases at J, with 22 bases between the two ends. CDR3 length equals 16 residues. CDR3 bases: TGTGCCAGCAGCCCCAATACCGGGGGGCGCGTCGATGAGCAGTTCTTC. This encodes CASSPNTGGRVDEQFF.

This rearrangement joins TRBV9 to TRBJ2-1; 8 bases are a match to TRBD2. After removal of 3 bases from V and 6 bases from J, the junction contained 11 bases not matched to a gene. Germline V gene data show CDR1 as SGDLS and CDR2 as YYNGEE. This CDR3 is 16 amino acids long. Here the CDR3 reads CASSDPTGGKTNEQFF. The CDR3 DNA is TGTGCCAGCAGCGATCCAACGGGGGGGAAGACCAATGAGCAGTTCTTC.

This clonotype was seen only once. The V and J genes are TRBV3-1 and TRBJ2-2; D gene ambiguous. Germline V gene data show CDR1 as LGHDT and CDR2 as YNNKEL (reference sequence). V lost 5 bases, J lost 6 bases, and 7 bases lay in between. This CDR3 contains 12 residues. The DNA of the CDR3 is TGTGCCAGCAGCACTCACTCCGGGGAGCTGTTTTTT. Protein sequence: CASSTHSGELFF.

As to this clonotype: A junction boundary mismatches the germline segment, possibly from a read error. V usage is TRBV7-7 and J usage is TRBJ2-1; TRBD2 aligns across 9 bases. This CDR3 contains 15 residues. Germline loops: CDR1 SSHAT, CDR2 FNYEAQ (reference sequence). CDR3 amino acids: CASSPTSGGNNEQFF. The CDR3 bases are TGTGCTAGCAGCCCGACTAGCGGAGGGAACAATGAGCAGTTCTTC.

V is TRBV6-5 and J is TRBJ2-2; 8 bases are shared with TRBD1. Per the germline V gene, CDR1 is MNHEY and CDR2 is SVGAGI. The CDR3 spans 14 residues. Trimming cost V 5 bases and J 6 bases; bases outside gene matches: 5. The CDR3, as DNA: TGTGCCAGCAGTCCGGACAGGGTCCCCGGGGAGCTGTTTTTT. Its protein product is CASSPDRVPGELFF.

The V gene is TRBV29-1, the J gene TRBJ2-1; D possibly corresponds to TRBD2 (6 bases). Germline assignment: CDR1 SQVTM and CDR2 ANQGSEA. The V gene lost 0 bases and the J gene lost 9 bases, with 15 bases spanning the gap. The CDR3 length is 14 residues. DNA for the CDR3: TGCAGCGTTGAAGATGGAGGGGCGCGGGGTGAGCAGTTCTTC. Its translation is CSVEDGGARGEQFF.

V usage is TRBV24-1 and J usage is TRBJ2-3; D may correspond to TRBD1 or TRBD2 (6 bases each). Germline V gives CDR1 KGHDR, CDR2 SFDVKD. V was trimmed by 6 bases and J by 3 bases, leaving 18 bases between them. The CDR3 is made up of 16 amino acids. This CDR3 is CATSTLGGTRTDTQYF. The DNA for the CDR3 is TGTGCCACCAGTACTCTTGGAGGGACACGGACAGATACGCAGTATTTT.

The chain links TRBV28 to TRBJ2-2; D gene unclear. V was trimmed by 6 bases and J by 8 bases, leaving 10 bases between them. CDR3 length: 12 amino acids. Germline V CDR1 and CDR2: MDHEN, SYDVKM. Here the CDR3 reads CASSRSEGELFF. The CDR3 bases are TGTGCCAGCAGCCGTTCAGAAGGGGAGCTGTTTTTT.

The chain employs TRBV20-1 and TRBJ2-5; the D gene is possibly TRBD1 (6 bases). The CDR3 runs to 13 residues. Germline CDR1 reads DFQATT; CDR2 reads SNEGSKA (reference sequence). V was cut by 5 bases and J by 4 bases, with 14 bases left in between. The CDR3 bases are TGCAGTGCTCCACAGGGAATTCGAGAGACCCAGTACTTC. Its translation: CSAPQGIRETQYF.

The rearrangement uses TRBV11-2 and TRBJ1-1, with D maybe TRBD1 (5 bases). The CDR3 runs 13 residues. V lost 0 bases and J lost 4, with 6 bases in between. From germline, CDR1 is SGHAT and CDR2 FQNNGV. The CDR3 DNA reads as TGTGCCAGCAGCTTAGAGGGGACCACTGAAGCTTTCTTT. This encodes CASSLEGTTEAFF.

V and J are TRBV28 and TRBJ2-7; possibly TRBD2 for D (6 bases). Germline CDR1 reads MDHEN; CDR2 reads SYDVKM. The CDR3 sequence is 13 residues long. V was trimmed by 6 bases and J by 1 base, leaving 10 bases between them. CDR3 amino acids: CASRGDSSYEQYF. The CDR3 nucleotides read TGTGCCAGCAGGGGGGACTCGTCCTACGAGCAGTACTTC.

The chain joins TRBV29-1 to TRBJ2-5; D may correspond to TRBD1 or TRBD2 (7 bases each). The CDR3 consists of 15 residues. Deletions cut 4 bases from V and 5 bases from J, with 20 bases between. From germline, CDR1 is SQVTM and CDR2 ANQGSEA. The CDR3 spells CSVGGRGDSGETQYF. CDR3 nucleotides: TGCAGCGTTGGAGGTCGGGGGGACAGCGGGGAGACCCAGTACTTC.

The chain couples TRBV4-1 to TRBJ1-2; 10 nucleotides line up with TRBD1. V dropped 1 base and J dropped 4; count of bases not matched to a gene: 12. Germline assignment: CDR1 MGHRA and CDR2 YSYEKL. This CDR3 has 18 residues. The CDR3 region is CASSQVLPRDRGVYGYTF. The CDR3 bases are TGCGCCAGCAGCCAAGTGTTGCCGAGGGACAGGGGCGTCTATGGCTACACCTTC.

The CDR3 DNA follows: TGTGCCAGCAGTTCCCGGGACACGGGGCAGTTCTTC. It specifies CASSSRDTGQFF. The V call is TRBV12-3 or TRBV12-4, the J call TRBJ2-1; possibly TRBD1 for D (6 bases). This CDR3 contains 12 residues. V lost 4 bases, J lost 12 bases, and 13 bases lay in between.

CDR3 loop: CASSGAGLGGVGEQFF. CDR3 sequence (DNA): TGTGCCAGCAGTGGGGCCGGGCTAGGAGGAGTCGGAGAGCAGTTCTTC. This chain joins TRBV6-4 and TRBJ2-1; tentatively, D is TRBD2 (5 bases). This CDR3 contains 16 residues. In germline, CDR1 is MRHNA, CDR2 SNTAGT. V was trimmed by 4 bases and J by 10 bases, leaving 23 bases between them.

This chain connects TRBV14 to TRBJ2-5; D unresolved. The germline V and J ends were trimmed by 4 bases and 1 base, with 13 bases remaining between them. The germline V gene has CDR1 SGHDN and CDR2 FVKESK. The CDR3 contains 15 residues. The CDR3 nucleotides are TGTGCCAGCAGCCCAGGATTGGTCCTCCAAGAGACCCAGTACTTC. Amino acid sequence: CASSPGLVLQETQYF.

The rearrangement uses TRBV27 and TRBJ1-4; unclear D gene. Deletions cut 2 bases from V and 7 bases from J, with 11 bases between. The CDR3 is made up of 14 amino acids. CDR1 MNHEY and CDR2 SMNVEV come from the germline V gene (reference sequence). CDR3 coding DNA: TGTGCCAGCAGTTTAAAGGGAGTTAGTGAAAAACTGTTTTTT. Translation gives CASSLKGVSEKLFF.

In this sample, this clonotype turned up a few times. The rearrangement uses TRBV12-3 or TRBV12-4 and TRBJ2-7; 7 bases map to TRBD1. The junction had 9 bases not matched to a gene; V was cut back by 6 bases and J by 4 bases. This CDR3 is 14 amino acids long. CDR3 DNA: TGTGCCAGCAGCCCATTCGGACAGGAGTACGAGCAGTACTTC. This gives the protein CASSPFGQEYEQYF.

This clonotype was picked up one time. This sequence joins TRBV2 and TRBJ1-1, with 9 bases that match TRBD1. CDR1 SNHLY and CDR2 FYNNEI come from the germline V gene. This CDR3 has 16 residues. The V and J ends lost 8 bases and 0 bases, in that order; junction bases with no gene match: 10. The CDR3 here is CASSPGQGYMNTEAFF. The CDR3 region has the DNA TGTGCCAGCTCGCCGGGACAGGGTTATATGAACACTGAAGCTTTCTTT.

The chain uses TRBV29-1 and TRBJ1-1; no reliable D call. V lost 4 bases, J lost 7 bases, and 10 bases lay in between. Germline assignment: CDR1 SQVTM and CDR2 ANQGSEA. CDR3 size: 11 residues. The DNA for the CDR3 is TGCAGCGTTGTGGCCAAGGGTGAAGCTTTCTTT. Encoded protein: CSVVAKGEAFF.

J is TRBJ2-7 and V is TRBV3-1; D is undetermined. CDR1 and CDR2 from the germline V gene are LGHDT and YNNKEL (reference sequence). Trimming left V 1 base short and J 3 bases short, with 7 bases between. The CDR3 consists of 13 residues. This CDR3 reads CASSQVLDYEQYF. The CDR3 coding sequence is TGTGCCAGCAGCCAAGTACTGGACTACGAGCAGTACTTC.

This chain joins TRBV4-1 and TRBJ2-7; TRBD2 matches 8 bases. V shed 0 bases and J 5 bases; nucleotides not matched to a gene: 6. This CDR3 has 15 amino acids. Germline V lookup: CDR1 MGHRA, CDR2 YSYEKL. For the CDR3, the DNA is TGCGCCAGCAGCCAAGAAGGGGGACTAGGCGACGAGCAGTACTTC. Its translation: CASSQEGGLGDEQYF.

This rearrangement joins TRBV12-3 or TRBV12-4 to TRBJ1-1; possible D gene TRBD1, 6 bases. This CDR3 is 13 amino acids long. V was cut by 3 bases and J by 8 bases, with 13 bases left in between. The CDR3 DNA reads TGTGCCAGCAGTTTGGAACAGGGCGAAGAAGCTTTCTTT. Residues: CASSLEQGEEAFF.

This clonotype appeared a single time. The CDR3 reads CASSLGAGRVGDTQYF. The CDR3 DNA reads TGCGCCAGCAGCTTAGGGGCAGGGAGAGTAGGAGATACGCAGTATTTT. The chain has TRBV5-1 and TRBJ2-3; D is possibly TRBD1 or TRBD2 (5 bases each). CDR1 is SGHRS and CDR2 is YFSETQ in the germline V gene. This CDR3 is built from 16 residues. V dropped 2 bases and J dropped 5 bases, with 18 bases sitting between them. Variable domain in full (rest from reference TRBV5-1 and TRBJ2-3): KAGVTQTPRYLIKTRGQQVTLSCSPISGHRSVSWYQQTPGQGLQFLFEYFSETQRNKGNFPGRFSGRQFSNSRSEMNVSTLELGDSALYLCASSLGAGRVGDTQYFGPGTRLTVL.